These 22 T cell receptor beta chains came from one sample sequenced in a study of shared clonotypes between healthy human individuals. The repertoire was sequenced with immunoSEQ multiplex PCR; TCRdb's copy has only in-frame clones and lacks some. The sample consists of hundreds of thousands of clones, 77% of them appearing once. The specimen was PBMCs. The receptors were gathered from a woman in her thirties or forties in good health. Some clones in this sample may be carry-over from other donors' samples.

For this clone: The same CDR3 is also encoded by other DNA sequences in this sample. The rearrangement links TRBV2 to TRBJ1-3; unclear D gene. Germline V gene data show CDR1 as SNHLY and CDR2 as FYNNEI. V lost 8 bases, J lost 4 bases, and 9 bases lay in between. This CDR3 is 12 amino acids long. CDR3 coding DNA: TGTGCCAGCTCAGAGTCGGGAAACACCATATATTTT. It yields the protein CASSESGNTIYF. The whole variable domain, remainder taken from reference TRBV2 and TRBJ1-3, is EPEVTQTPSHQVTQMGQEVILRCVPISNHLYFYWYRQILGQKVEFLVSFYNNEISEKSEIFDDQFSVERPDGSNFTLKIRSTKLEDSAMYFCASSESGNTIYFGEGSWLTVV.

To note about this clone: A much larger clone sits a single nucleotide away, making a read error possible. This chain uses TRBV30 with TRBJ1-1; D gene unclear. V was pared by 4 bases and J by 9 bases, with 12 bases between. CDR1 and CDR2 from the germline V gene are GTSNPN and SVGIG (reference sequence). CDR3 length: 11 amino acids. This CDR3 reads CAWTRHGQAFF. As DNA, the CDR3 is TGTGCCTGGACTCGACACGGACAAGCTTTCTTT.

This chain connects TRBV27 to TRBJ1-5, with TRBD1 matching 7 bases. CDR1 MNHEY and CDR2 SMNVEV come from the germline V gene (reference sequence). This CDR3 region has 14 residues. V trimming: 5 bases; J trimming: 6 bases; junction bases outside the gene matches: 7. The CDR3 DNA is TGTGCCAGCAGTATACAGGGGAGGGGTCAGCCCCAGCATTTT. Translating it yields CASSIQGRGQPQHF.

This chain joins TRBV20-1 and TRBJ2-1; D might be TRBD1 (5 bases). Trimming left V 7 bases short and J 9 bases short, with 13 bases between. The CDR3 totals 11 residues. CDR1 and CDR2 from the germline V gene are DFQATT and SNEGSKA (reference sequence). CDR3 protein: CSGTKGAEQFF. The CDR3 DNA reads TGCAGTGGGACCAAAGGGGCTGAGCAGTTCTTC.

The rearrangement uses TRBV6-1 and TRBJ2-7; TRBD1 agrees at 10 bases. The CDR3 covers 14 residues. Germline trimming cut 2 bases from V and 7 bases from J; bases unmatched to any gene: 5. The germline CDR1 and CDR2 sequences are MNHNS and SASEGT. The CDR3 protein is CASSERQGASEQYF. The CDR3 coding sequence is TGTGCCAGCAGTGAAAGACAGGGGGCCAGTGAGCAGTACTTC.

In regard to this clone: This likely traces to a read error, being one base from a far larger clone. The identical CDR3 is also encoded by other nucleotide sequences in the sample. The chain employs TRBV25-1 and TRBJ2-7; 9 bases align to TRBD1. Germline V gene sequence: CDR1 MGHDK, CDR2 SYGVNS. V trimming: 3 bases; J trimming: 2 bases; junction bases outside the gene matches: 14. This CDR3 has 18 residues. CDR3 sequence reads: CASSDLPPGQGLPYEQYF. The DNA for the CDR3 is TGTGCCAGCAGTGACCTGCCCCCGGGACAGGGTCTGCCCTACGAGCAGTACTTC.

Here the CDR3 reads CASSLDVQGRGEQYF. The DNA of the CDR3 is TGTGCCAGCAGCTTAGACGTACAGGGTAGGGGCGAGCAGTACTTC. The rearrangement uses TRBV7-6 and TRBJ2-7; D may be TRBD1 (6 bases). The CDR3 length is 15 residues. Germline V gives CDR1 SGHVS, CDR2 FNYEAQ. V lost 1 base, J lost 6 bases, and 16 bases lay in between.

The V call is TRBV29-1, the J call TRBJ2-3, with TRBD2 identical over 10 bases. The germline gives CDR1 SQVTM, CDR2 ANQGSEA. The CDR3 length is 13 residues. Losses at the gene ends were 7 bases for V and 5 bases for J; bases not matched to a gene: 6. CDR3 loop: CSAGTSGIDTQYF. The CDR3 nucleotides are TGCAGCGCCGGTACTAGCGGGATAGATACGCAGTATTTT.

The V call is TRBV6-6, the J call TRBJ2-7, with D possibly being TRBD1 (7 bases). The germline V gene has CDR1 MNHNY and CDR2 SVGAGI (reference sequence). V was cut by 3 bases and J by 2 bases, with 11 bases left in between. The CDR3 loop spans 14 amino acids. CDR3: CASSYGGGPYEQYF. The CDR3 nucleotides read TGTGCCAGCAGTTATGGAGGGGGCCCCTACGAGCAGTACTTC.

The table lists this clone with a count of one. Given a much more abundant clone one base away, this may be a read error. Other DNA sequences from this sample encode an identical CDR3 as well. The chain combines TRBV7-8 with TRBJ2-5; TRBD1 aligns across 12 bases. The CDR3 is 16 residues long. Germline V gene lookup returns CDR1 SGHVS and CDR2 FQNEAQ. CDR3 loop: CASSYSTGQGASQQYF. CDR3 in DNA: TGTGCCAGTAGCTACTCCACGGGACAGGGGGCGTCCCAGCAGTACTTC.

The V call is TRBV2, the J call TRBJ2-1; D is unclear. The CDR3 sequence is 11 residues long. Trimming pared 6 bases from V and 4 bases from J, leaving 4 bases between. Per the germline V gene, CDR1 is SNHLY and CDR2 is FYNNEI. CDR3: CASSWYNEQFF. CDR3 bases: TGTGCCAGCAGCTGGTACAATGAGCAGTTCTTC.

The chain recombines TRBV5-1 with TRBJ2-5; D gene ambiguous. Trimming left V 0 bases short and J 4 bases short, with 10 bases between. Germline lookup yields CDR1 SGHRS and CDR2 YFSETQ. The CDR3 covers 14 residues. The CDR3 DNA reads TGCGCCAGCAGCTTGGAAGGGTATGGAGAGACCCAGTACTTC. As protein: CASSLEGYGETQYF. Based on the CDR3 plus reference TRBV5-1 and TRBJ2-5, the full variable domain is KAGVTQTPRYLIKTRGQQVTLSCSPISGHRSVSWYQQTPGQGLQFLFEYFSETQRNKGNFPGRFSGRQFSNSRSEMNVSTLELGDSALYLCASSLEGYGETQYFGPGTRLLVL.

A remark on this clone: The germline gene is not matched at one end of the junction; a read error may be the cause. The V gene is TRBV7-7, the J gene TRBJ2-5, with D hard to call. The CDR3 length is 13 residues. Germline values: CDR1 SSHAT, CDR2 FNYEAQ (reference sequence). This chain's CDR3 is CASSLDVGETQYF. As DNA, the CDR3 is TGTGCCAGCAGTTTAGATGTGGGCGAGACCCAGTACTTC.

This sequence joins TRBV6-5 and TRBJ2-7; TRBD2 agrees at 9 bases. Per the germline V gene, CDR1 is MNHEY and CDR2 is SVGAGI. The CDR3 has 11 residues. The CDR3 protein is CGGGRAYEQYF. CDR3 DNA: TGTGGGGGCGGGAGGGCCTACGAGCAGTACTTC.

The V gene is TRBV25-1, the J gene TRBJ2-7, with D perhaps TRBD2 (6 bases). Germline V lookup: CDR1 MGHDK, CDR2 SYGVNS. Trimming left V 8 bases short and J 9 bases short, with 26 bases between. CDR3 length: 15 amino acids. The CDR3 nucleotides are TGTGCCAGCGGCCTCGGGCCCACAAGTGGGCGGGGGCAGTACTTC. Translating it yields CASGLGPTSGRGQYF.

Note on this clone: A much larger clone differs by one base, so this may be a read error. The V and J genes are TRBV28 and TRBJ2-7; no firm D call. Germline CDR1 reads MDHEN; CDR2 reads SYDVKM. The CDR3 is 11 amino acids. The CDR3: CANSLVGEQYF. CDR3 coding DNA: TGTGCCAACAGTTTAGTGGGAGAGCAGTACTTC.

The chain carries TRBV30 and TRBJ2-5; D is unresolved. Trimming removed 0 bases at V and 1 base at J, with 12 bases between. The CDR3 runs to 15 residues. The germline V gene has CDR1 GTSNPN and CDR2 SVGIG (reference sequence). The CDR3 loop reads CAWSVGPGPQETQYF. The DNA for the CDR3 is TGTGCCTGGAGTGTAGGCCCAGGTCCCCAAGAGACCCAGTACTTC.

As to this clone: It differs at one base from a far larger clone, so likely a read error. The DNA is omitted, as the CDR3 cannot be located on it reliably, and the CDR3 follows TCRdb's listing. This chain links TRBV29-1 with TRBJ1-1. Germline CDR1 reads SQVTM; CDR2 reads ANQGSEA. The CDR3 totals 14 residues, both ends included. CDR3 protein: CSVASGASNTEALF.

The V and J genes are TRBV5-1 and TRBJ2-3; 9 nucleotides line up with TRBD1. CDR3 length: 16 residues. V shed 3 bases and J 0 bases; nucleotides not matched to a gene: 5. CDR1 is SGHRS, CDR2 YFSETQ, per germline. The CDR3 reads CASSSGGTGSTDTQYF. The CDR3 DNA sequence: TGCGCCAGCAGCTCGGGCGGGACAGGGAGCACAGATACGCAGTATTTT.

On this clone: Given a much more abundant clone one base away, this may be a read error. Other DNA variants within this sample encode the same CDR3. The chain employs TRBV6-5 and TRBJ2-1; D not resolved. This CDR3 contains 15 residues. Germline loops: CDR1 MNHEY, CDR2 SVGAGI. CDR3 in DNA: TGTGCCAGCAGCCTACCACTTCGGGTCCACAATGAACAGTTCTTC. Its translation: CASSLPLRVHNEQFF.

The sample holds a few counts of this clone. The genes are TRBV30 and TRBJ1-1, with D possibly TRBD1 on 5 matching bases. Germline V gene data show CDR1 as GTSNPN and CDR2 as SVGIG (reference sequence). The ends were cut back, 2 bases at V and 11 bases at J, with 18 bases in the middle. CDR3 length equals 13 residues. CDR3 sequence reads: CAWSSGVRNKAFF. The CDR3 DNA is TGTGCCTGGAGTTCGGGGGTTCGGAATAAGGCTTTCTTT.

This chain joins TRBV4-3 and TRBJ1-3; D is unclear. Trimming left V 0 bases short and J 4 bases short, with 10 bases between. Germline CDR1 reads LGHNA; CDR2 reads YSLEER. This CDR3 comprises 15 residues. The CDR3 here is CASSQDWEAGNTIYF. The CDR3 DNA reads as TGCGCCAGCAGCCAAGACTGGGAGGCGGGAAACACCATATATTTT.